This TCR beta chain was captured by sequencing in a study of brain T cells in children with intractable seizures (dated by TCRdb to the early 2020s). Looking at the study overall: As a first screen for immune gene transcripts, resected brain tissue from some 50 pediatric epilepsy surgery cases was run on a NanoString immunology panel. Among the roughly twelve selected surgery cases, pre-surgery blood was additionally sequenced for eight, leaving four cases with brain tissue only. Overall results and qualifications from the work: The patients' HCMV serostatus was not known, and viral specificity was inferred solely from CDR3 sequence similarity. Because sequencing depth differed between pre- and post-surgery blood, the absence of clones from the pre-surgery sample may reflect undersampling.

Note on this clone: Its cognate antigen has yet to be identified. Per-base quality was not reported, and no clone a single base away is much larger than it.

The immunoSEQ assay was applied to genomic DNA to generate the TCR beta chain sequences. The study's own analysis went as follows. CDR3 sequences that did not begin with the conserved framework cysteine at position 104 were removed manually. To get clonality, the normalized Shannon's Diversity Index was subtracted from one, giving values from 0 (maximal diversity) to 1 (oligoclonal). To check whether a given CDR3 had different frequencies in two samples, for example brain versus blood, chi-squared comparison-of-proportions tests were used. Public clonotypes were identified by searching immuneACCESS, and similarity to known antiviral clonotypes was assessed with the VDJdb browser. Not all clones reach the TCRdb copy of this immuneACCESS table, which keeps in-frame sequences only. Checked studies attribute under half of the gap to unresolved V genes and leave the rest unexplained. Clone size and the V and J calls come from that table; the DNA yielded D and trimming. The sample data list 78,000 or so clones, and about 90% of these were observed just once. The top ten clones comprise approximately 25% of the sample.

Reading the germline V gene gives CDR1 KGHDR and CDR2 SFDVKD. V and J lose 8 bases and 1 base, and a span of 10 bases separates them. The CDR3 runs 14 amino acids, cysteine and phenylalanine included. Kept here is only the CDR3 DNA, which spans 42 bases and is read in frame from base 1. Explained via the paper, the time point label denotes: resected brain tissue, or blood drawn just prior to surgery. Surgery cases with the highest brain T cell transcript signatures were selected for TCR beta chain sequencing of brain tissue and, where available, blood. Patients had been treated with at least one anti-epileptic drug before surgery. TCR-sequenced patients were children with drug-resistant epilepsy due to tuberous sclerosis complex, focal cortical dysplasia, Rasmussen encephalitis or hemimegalencephaly. Blood samples were drawn just before the epilepsy surgery. Bulk genomic DNA was isolated from unsorted brain tissue and whole blood using the Monarch genomic DNA purification kit.

This receptor chain uses TRBV24-1 and TRBJ2-2; 6 matching bases give a weak D call of TRBD1. This sample comprised peripheral blood, obtained at surgery. This sequence originates from a girl aged 2-10 years with Rasmussen encephalitis and intractable seizures. The CDR3 amino acid sequence is: CATNDRKNTGELFF. The nucleotide sequence reads TGTGCCACCAATGACAGGAAGAACACCGGGGAGCTGTTTTTT.